One and the same sample provided the 10 T cell receptor beta chains below, sequenced in a study of blood T cell repertoires in COVID-19. Clones were sequenced by immunoSEQ multiplex PCR, and TCRdb holds only the in-frame ones, with some missing. The table lists over 200,000 clones, less than 90% of them singletons. Specimen: peripheral blood. These TCRs come from a man between 60 and 70 years old who had recovered from COVID-19.

The V and J genes are TRBV19 and TRBJ2-3; 11 bases agree with TRBD2. J lost 5 bases, V lost 4 bases, and 8 bases had no gene match. This CDR3 contains 16 residues. In germline, CDR1 is LNHDA, CDR2 SQIVND (reference sequence). DNA of the CDR3: TGTGCCAGTAGTAGACCCTCCGGGACTAGCGGAGATACGCAGTATTTT. Residues: CASSRPSGTSGDTQYF. Filled out from reference TRBV19 and TRBJ2-3, the complete variable domain reads DGGITQSPKYLFRKEGQNVTLSCEQNLNHDAMYWYRQDPGQGLRLIYYSQIVNDFQKGDIAEGYSVSREKKESFPLTVTSAQKNPTAFYLCASSRPSGTSGDTQYFGPGTRLTVL.

The V and J genes are TRBV4-2 and TRBJ1-2, with 9 bases matching TRBD1. The junction had 2 bases not matched to a gene; V was cut back by 1 base and J by 2 bases. The CDR3 consists of 15 residues. Germline V gene lookup returns CDR1 LGHNA and CDR2 YNFKEQ. CDR3 sequence (DNA): TGTGCCAGCAGCCAAGCCGGACAGGGGAACTATGGCTACACCTTC. Translating gives CASSQAGQGNYGYTF.

The chain has TRBV6-5 and TRBJ1-5, with TRBD1 as a possible D gene (5 bases). Trimming pared 0 bases from V and 6 bases from J, leaving 12 bases between. Germline values: CDR1 MNHEY, CDR2 SVGAGI. The CDR3 covers 15 residues. In DNA form, the CDR3 reads TGTGCCAGCAGTTACTCAGGGAGGGGCGGTCAGCCCCAGCATTTT. Its translation is CASSYSGRGGQPQHF.

V usage is TRBV25-1 and J usage is TRBJ1-3, with D possibly TRBD1 on 5 matching bases. The CDR3 sequence is 15 residues long. Trimming left V 5 bases short and J 1 base short, with 12 bases between. Germline CDR1 is MGHDK and CDR2 is SYGVNS. CDR3 bases: TGTGCCAGCAGTCGGGGGACGGGTTCTGGAAACACCATATATTTT. This sequence encodes CASSRGTGSGNTIYF. The complete variable domain, with remaining parts taken from reference TRBV25-1 and TRBJ1-3, reads EADIYQTPRYLVIGTGKKITLECSQTMGHDKMYWYQQDPGMELHLIHYSYGVNSTEKGDLSSESTVSRIRTEHFPLTLESARPSHTSQYLCASSRGTGSGNTIYFGEGSWLTVV.

This chain connects TRBV5-5 to TRBJ2-7, with D possibly matching TRBD1 (6 bases). The CDR3 has 15 residues. The V gene's germline CDR1 is SGHKS and CDR2 YYEKEE (reference sequence). Trimming stripped 5 bases from V and 3 bases from J, with 18 bases between. CDR3 DNA: TGTGCCAGCAGAGCCGGGCCAGGGGTCGACTACGAGCAGTACTTC. It codes for CASRAGPGVDYEQYF.

The chain couples TRBV27 to TRBJ1-6, with 8 bases lining up with TRBD1. The V and J ends lost 2 bases and 8 bases, in that order; junction bases with no gene match: 8. Germline V lookup: CDR1 MNHEY, CDR2 SMNVEV (reference sequence). This CDR3 comprises 16 residues. CDR3 loop: CASSLGHRGFDSPLHF. The CDR3 DNA follows: TGTGCCAGCAGTTTAGGACACAGGGGGTTCGATTCACCCCTCCACTTT.

The chain carries TRBV9 and TRBJ1-3; no clear D. Trimming cost V 0 bases and J 2 bases, with 12 bases left between them. Germline values: CDR1 SGDLS, CDR2 YYNGEE. The CDR3 covers 16 residues. The CDR3 spells CASSVAGSRAGNTIYF. The CDR3 coding sequence is TGTGCCAGCAGCGTAGCGGGGTCCCGAGCTGGAAACACCATATATTTT.

The gene calls are TRBV9 and TRBJ2-3; the D gene is possibly TRBD1 (5 bases). Germline CDR1 is SGDLS and CDR2 is YYNGEE. Deletions cut 5 bases from V and 0 bases from J, with 10 bases between. CDR3 length: 14 amino acids. CDR3 amino acids: CASRRTPSTDTQYF. The CDR3 nucleotides read TGTGCCAGCAGGAGGACACCTAGCACAGATACGCAGTATTTT.

J is TRBJ1-1 and V is TRBV10-3; weak D call: TRBD1 (5 bases). The germline V and J ends were trimmed by 0 bases and 10 bases, with 9 bases remaining between them. Germline lookup yields CDR1 ENHRY and CDR2 SYGVKD. The CDR3 consists of 12 residues. The CDR3 spells CAISESGRGAFF. DNA of the CDR3: TGTGCCATCAGTGAGTCGGGGCGGGGAGCTTTCTTT.

J is TRBJ1-6 and V is TRBV11-2; D gene unclear. Trimming took off 2 bases at V and 10 bases at J, with 12 bases between the two ends. The CDR3 covers 14 residues. Germline assignment: CDR1 SGHAT and CDR2 FQNNGV. DNA of the CDR3: TGTGCCAGCAGCTTACTGTTTCTGTCCTCACCCCTCCACTTT. This gives the protein CASSLLFLSSPLHF.